The 29 T cell receptor beta chains below were found in one sample sequenced in a study of identical twins. Via MiXCR, TCRdb re-called the 5' RACE reads, giving one row per CDR3 protein. This repertoire shows around 370,000 distinct CDR3 sequences, 8.5% to 10% found once; its top ten account for approximately 9.3%. The sequenced sample was naive T cells sorted from blood. These receptors came from a woman between 45 and 60 years old in good health.

This clonotype was counted ten times or more. This chain joins TRBV29-1 and TRBJ2-3; D uncertain. Germline V lookup: CDR1 SQVTM, CDR2 ANQGSEA. Trimming removed 2 bases from V and 0 bases from J, with 9 bases in between. This CDR3 is 14 amino acids long. The CDR3 coding sequence is TGCAGCGTTGAACGAGGTACCAGCACAGATACGCAGTATTTT. This codes for CSVERGTSTDTQYF.

This clonotype was counted between two and nine times. The chain joins TRBV6-1 to TRBJ2-2; 7 bases are shared with TRBD2. Germline V gene sequence: CDR1 MNHNS, CDR2 SASEGT. This CDR3 is built from 14 residues. The V gene end was trimmed by 4 bases and the J gene end by 2 bases; junction bases not matched to a gene: 1. This chain's CDR3 is CASSASGNTGELFF. CDR3 nucleotide sequence: TGTGCCAGCAGTGCTAGCGGAAACACCGGGGAGCTGTTTTTT.

The table lists this clonotype with many counts. The chain links TRBV5-1 to TRBJ1-1, with D hard to call. The germline V and J ends were trimmed by 2 bases and 2 bases, with 10 bases remaining between them. From germline, CDR1 is SGHRS and CDR2 YFSETQ. CDR3 length: 14 residues. The CDR3 region is CASSLGRVNTEAFF. The CDR3 DNA sequence: TGCGCCAGCAGCTTAGGGAGAGTAAACACTGAAGCTTTCTTT.

This chain uses TRBV5-1 with TRBJ2-3; unclear D gene. The germline V and J ends were trimmed by 4 bases and 0 bases, with 6 bases remaining between them. This CDR3 has 13 amino acids. CDR1 and CDR2 (germline): SGHRS, YFSETQ. The CDR3 protein is CASSQPSTDTQYF. The CDR3 region has the DNA TGCGCCAGCAGCCAACCTAGCACAGATACGCAGTATTTT.

This clonotype was seen more than once but under ten times. The chain links TRBV29-1 to TRBJ2-2; D is unresolved. Trimming pared 3 bases from V and 0 bases from J, leaving 8 bases between. The CDR3 is made up of 14 amino acids. Germline V gives CDR1 SQVTM, CDR2 ANQGSEA. The CDR3 spells CSVDGQSNTGELFF. The CDR3 nucleotides read TGCAGCGTTGACGGCCAATCGAACACCGGGGAGCTGTTTTTT.

In this sample, this clonotype turned up a few times. V gene TRBV11-3 combines with J gene TRBJ2-2; unclear D gene. CDR1 and CDR2 (germline): SGHNT, YENEEA. Trimming removed 6 bases from V and 0 bases from J, with 8 bases in between. CDR3 length: 14 residues. CDR3 in amino acids: CASRGRSNTGELFF. CDR3 DNA: TGTGCCAGCAGAGGACGTTCGAACACCGGGGAGCTGTTTTTT.

CDR3 nucleotide sequence: TGTGCCTGGAGGATAATCGGCAGGGACACTGAAGCTTTCTTT. Translated: CAWRIIGRDTEAFF. This chain uses TRBV30 with TRBJ1-1; perhaps TRBD1 as D (5 bases). The CDR3 loop spans 14 amino acids. Trimming left V 3 bases short and J 3 bases short, with 14 bases between. Germline CDR1 and CDR2: GTSNPN and SVGIG (reference sequence). Variable domain in full (rest from reference TRBV30 and TRBJ1-1): SQTIHQWPATLVQPVGSPLSLECTVEGTSNPNLYWYRQAAGRGLQLLFYSVGIGQISSEVPQNLSASRPQDRQFILSSKKLLLSDSGFYLCAWRIIGRDTEAFFGQGTRLTVV.

This clonotype was picked up a small number of times. This chain uses TRBV3-1 with TRBJ1-3; perhaps TRBD1 as D (5 bases). V shed 1 base and J shed 2 bases, with 18 bases lying between them. Germline CDR1 reads LGHDT; CDR2 reads YNNKEL (reference sequence). The CDR3 spans 18 residues. CDR3 residues: CASSQGRGRGRTGNTIYF. The CDR3 nucleotides read TGTGCCAGCAGCCAAGGCCGGGGTAGGGGACGCACTGGAAACACCATATATTTT.

This clonotype was counted only a few times. This sequence joins TRBV30 and TRBJ2-2; D unresolved. Germline V gene lookup returns CDR1 GTSNPN and CDR2 SVGIG (reference sequence). The CDR3 runs 14 residues. V lost 1 base and J lost 5, with 11 bases in between. For the CDR3, the DNA is TGTGCCTGGAGTGGTAGCATCCTAACCGGGGAGCTGTTTTTT. This gives the protein CAWSGSILTGELFF.

The chain is built from TRBV27 and TRBJ2-1; TRBD1 matches 9 bases. V shed 5 bases and J 14 bases; nucleotides not matched to a gene: 7. Germline V gene data show CDR1 as MNHEY and CDR2 as SMNVEV (reference sequence). The CDR3 runs 12 residues. The CDR3 region is CASSRSGTGKFF. The CDR3 DNA reads as TGTGCCAGCAGTCGGTCCGGGACAGGGAAGTTCTTC.

This clonotype was found a few times. The chain combines TRBV12-3 or TRBV12-4 with TRBJ2-5, with TRBD2 matching 15 bases. V lost 0 bases to trimming and J lost 5 bases; unmatched junction nucleotides: 4. This CDR3 spans 17 amino acids. The CDR3 DNA follows: TGTGCCAGCAGTTTAGCGAGGACTAGCGGGAGGGCTGAGACCCAGTACTTC. Translated, it gives CASSLARTSGRAETQYF.

This clonotype showed up just a few times. This chain connects TRBV5-1 to TRBJ2-7; 12 nucleotides align to TRBD2. The CDR3 totals 14 residues. Looked up from germline, CDR1 is SGHRS and CDR2 is YFSETQ. Unmatched junction bases numbered 4, after V lost 4 bases and J lost 5 bases. Written as DNA, the CDR3 is TGCGCCAGCAGCCGGACTAGCGGGACCCACGAGCAGTACTTC. Amino acid sequence: CASSRTSGTHEQYF.

The rearrangement uses TRBV12-3 or TRBV12-4 and TRBJ1-1, with TRBD1 matching 8 bases. The junction had 11 bases not matched to a gene; V was cut back by 6 bases and J by 8 bases. This CDR3 is built from 14 residues. The CDR3 is CASRPLGTGGEAFF. As DNA, the CDR3 is TGTGCCAGCAGGCCCTTGGGTACAGGGGGGGAAGCTTTCTTT.

This clonotype turned up a few times. The gene calls are TRBV5-1 and TRBJ1-4, with D possibly TRBD1 on 6 matching bases. There are 15 residues in the CDR3. The V end lost 2 bases, the J end lost 8 bases, and 16 bases lay between the germline ends. CDR1 and CDR2 from the germline V gene are SGHRS and YFSETQ. Here the CDR3 reads CASSLSGKGVEKLFF. The CDR3 DNA sequence: TGCGCCAGCAGCTTAAGCGGGAAGGGGGTCGAAAAACTGTTTTTT. Complete variable domain (other parts from reference TRBV5-1 and TRBJ1-4): KAGVTQTPRYLIKTRGQQVTLSCSPISGHRSVSWYQQTPGQGLQFLFEYFSETQRNKGNFPGRFSGRQFSNSRSEMNVSTLELGDSALYLCASSLSGKGVEKLFFGSGTQLSVL.

At least ten counts were recorded for this clonotype. The chain carries TRBV6-4 and TRBJ2-7; no reliable D call. The CDR3 loop spans 12 amino acids. The germline V gene has CDR1 MRHNA and CDR2 SNTAGT. Trimming left V 6 bases short and J 13 bases short, with 19 bases between. The CDR3 nucleotides are TGTGCCAGCAGATCCTCAGCCCGGAATCCTTACGTC. Translation gives CASRSSARNPYV.

The chain links TRBV28 to TRBJ2-1, with a tentative D call TRBD2 (6 bases). Germline lookup yields CDR1 MDHEN and CDR2 SYDVKM. V lost 3 bases to trimming and J lost 6 bases, with 15 bases between them. The CDR3 extends over 15 amino acids. The CDR3 bases are TGTGCCAGCAGTTTTAGCGGCTCTCTGCTCAATGAGCAGTTCTTC. Protein: CASSFSGSLLNEQFF.

This clonotype occurred a few times. The chain is built from TRBV7-9 and TRBJ1-1; no clear D. The V gene's germline CDR1 is SEHNR and CDR2 FQNEAQ (reference sequence). V gave up 2 bases and J gave up 8 bases, with 6 bases separating them. CDR3 length: 11 amino acids. The CDR3 loop is CASSLQVEAFF. CDR3 nucleotide sequence: TGTGCCAGCAGCTTACAAGTCGAAGCTTTCTTT. The whole variable domain, filled in from reference TRBV7-9 and TRBJ1-1, reads DTGVSQNPRHKITKRGQNVTFRCDPISEHNRLYWYRQTLGQGPEFLTYFQNEAQLEKSRLLSDRFSAERPKGSFSTLEIQRTEQGDSAMYLCASSLQVEAFFGQGTRLTVV.

This clonotype has just a few counts. CDR3 bases: TGCAGCGGGACAGGGGATTCCTACGAGCAGTACTTC. Its protein is CSGTGDSYEQYF. The chain recombines TRBV29-1 with TRBJ2-7, with TRBD1 identical over 9 bases. The CDR3 totals 12 residues. Germline V gene lookup returns CDR1 SQVTM and CDR2 ANQGSEA. The J segment lost 1 base and the V segment lost 7 bases, leaving 2 bases of the junction unmatched.

The chain couples TRBV4-1 to TRBJ2-5, with TRBD2 matching over 10 bases. J gave up 3 bases and V 6 bases, and 10 bases lay outside the gene matches. CDR1 and CDR2 from the germline V gene are MGHRA and YSYEKL. The CDR3 contains 16 residues. The CDR3 is CASRPLAGGVEETQYF. In DNA, the CDR3 is TGCGCCAGCAGACCCTTAGCGGGAGGAGTCGAAGAGACCCAGTACTTC.

The chain links TRBV3-1 to TRBJ1-1; no clear D gene. This CDR3 comprises 15 residues. Germline CDR1 reads LGHDT; CDR2 reads YNNKEL (reference sequence). Trimming shortened V by 3 bases and J by 1 base, and 12 bases separated the two germline ends. Written as DNA, the CDR3 is TGTGCCAGCAGCCAGTTGGCGACGAAGAACACTGAAGCTTTCTTT. Protein product: CASSQLATKNTEAFF.

The CDR3 spells CASSPNRGRTQYF. CDR3 nucleotides: TGTGCCAGCAGCCCTAACAGGGGAAGGACGCAGTATTTT. The chain joins TRBV7-8 to TRBJ2-3, with 7 bases aligning to TRBD1. V was pared by 5 bases and J by 9 bases, with 8 bases of the junction left unmatched. Germline CDR1 is SGHVS and CDR2 is FQNEAQ. The CDR3 extends over 13 amino acids.

This clonotype has at least ten counts. The V gene is TRBV7-9, the J gene TRBJ2-1; TRBD2 aligns across 8 bases. CDR3 size: 15 residues. V lost 6 bases and J lost 2; bases outside the gene matches: 6. Looked up from germline, CDR1 is SEHNR and CDR2 is FQNEAQ (reference sequence). The CDR3 DNA sequence: TGTGCCAGCAGTCTCGGGAGGGGGACCTACAATGAGCAGTTCTTC. It translates to CASSLGRGTYNEQFF.

The V and J genes are TRBV20-1 and TRBJ1-5, with D maybe TRBD1 (5 bases). Trimming cost V 3 bases and J 4 bases, with 10 bases left between them. The length of the CDR3 is 13 residues. Germline CDR1 and CDR2: DFQATT and SNEGSKA (reference sequence). The CDR3 DNA sequence: TGCAGTGCTAGGGGCGGGGCGAATCAGCCCCAGCATTTT. It is translated as CSARGGANQPQHF.

This sequence joins TRBV6-5 and TRBJ1-1, with unresolved D. There are 13 residues in the CDR3. The V end lost 2 bases, the J end lost 5 bases, and 9 bases lay between the germline ends. Germline V gene data show CDR1 as MNHEY and CDR2 as SVGAGI. The CDR3 DNA sequence: TGTGCCAGCAGTTACCTTGGAACAACTGAAGCTTTCTTT. This translates into CASSYLGTTEAFF.

The V and J genes are TRBV12-3 or TRBV12-4 and TRBJ2-1, with 7 nucleotides matching TRBD2. J was trimmed by 6 bases and V by 10 bases; bases with no gene match: 12. This CDR3 has 14 amino acids. The CDR3 reads CAITHRTRGNEQFF. In DNA form, the CDR3 reads TGTGCCATCACTCACCGGACTAGAGGCAATGAGCAGTTCTTC.

In this sample, this clonotype turned up a few times. The genes are TRBV13 and TRBJ2-3, with D possibly called TRBD1 or TRBD2 (5 bases each). CDR1 is PRHDT and CDR2 is FYEKMQ in the germline V gene (reference sequence). The CDR3 spans 12 residues. V lost 4 bases, J lost 9 bases, and 11 bases lay in between. The CDR3 bases are TGTGCCAGCAGCTCCGAGGGGTTAACGCAGTATTTT. This encodes CASSSEGLTQYF. Looking up the rest from reference TRBV13 and TRBJ2-3 gives the full variable domain: AAGVIQSPRHLIKEKRETATLKCYPIPRHDTVYWYQQGPGQDPQFLISFYEKMQSDKGSIPDRFSAQQFSDYHSELNMSSLELGDSALYFCASSSEGLTQYFGPGTRLTVL.

This clonotype showed up many times. The chain links TRBV20-1 to TRBJ1-1; TRBD1 matches at 10 bases. The ends lost 5 bases at V and 5 bases at J; junction bases unmatched: 5. Germline V gene data show CDR1 as DFQATT and CDR2 as SNEGSKA (reference sequence). This CDR3 comprises 13 residues. Here the CDR3 reads CSAFGTGVTEAFF. DNA of the CDR3: TGCAGTGCTTTCGGGACAGGGGTAACTGAAGCTTTCTTT.

This clonotype was counted only a few times. This chain joins TRBV30 and TRBJ2-4; D gene unclear. V lost 0 bases and J lost 1, with 7 bases in between. The germline V gene has CDR1 GTSNPN and CDR2 SVGIG (reference sequence). The CDR3 contains 14 residues. The CDR3 DNA is TGTGCCTGGAGTGTAATAGGGGCCAAAAACATTCAGTACTTC. This sequence encodes CAWSVIGAKNIQYF.

The chain links TRBV28 to TRBJ2-1, with D hard to call. Trimming left V 6 bases short and J 10 bases short, with 13 bases between. The CDR3 is 12 amino acids. CDR1 is MDHEN, CDR2 SYDVKM, per germline. The CDR3 region has the DNA TGTGCCAGCAGCCTCTCGGCTCAGGAGCAGTTCTTC. Residues: CASSLSAQEQFF.